This T cell receptor (beta chain) was sequenced in a study of blood T cell repertoires in COVID-19. Study overall: Sites across the United States, Italy and Spain contributed samples from acute and convalescent COVID-19. PBMCs, B-cell-depleted T cells, or T cells were the source of the cDNA or gDNA that made up the material.

Per the authors' pipeline: Amplified reference gene primers provided the basis for estimating nucleated cell counts. Sequenced by immunoSEQ multiplex PCR; TCRdb stores in-frame clones only, minus some. That table supplies the V and J calls and clone size; D and trimming were determined from the DNA. The sample has under 350,000 clones; around 89% are singletons. The CDR3 covers 13 residues. The V end was cut by 4 bases, the J end by 5 bases, with 12 bases between. Looked up from germline, CDR1 is LNHDA and CDR2 is SQIVND (reference sequence). This TCR came from a man aged 40-49 years with acute or convalescent COVID-19. V is TRBV19 and J is TRBJ2-7; D possibly corresponds to TRBD1 (6 bases). The sample taken for sequencing was peripheral blood. As DNA, the CDR3 is TGTGCCAGTAGTACTTCACAGGGAAACGAGCAGTACTTC. Translating gives CASSTSQGNEQYF.